The entry below gives a single T cell receptor (beta chain) sequence along with its context. These data come from a study of cytomegalovirus exposure and HLA in healthy donors. Assay used: immunoSEQ multiplex PCR; TCRdb lists only in-frame clones, some missing. The sample records approximately 160,000 clones, roughly 86% being singletons. Unmatched junction bases numbered 7, after V lost 0 bases and J lost 7 bases. Germline loops: CDR1 MNHNS, CDR2 SASEGT. This CDR3 has 15 amino acids. The genes are TRBV6-1 and TRBJ1-1, with TRBD1 matching over 8 bases. The material sequenced was PBMCs. The sequence was obtained from a young man in good health and CMV-seropositive. CDR3 coding DNA: TGTGCCAGCAGTGAAGCCCAGGGGGCCGTCGGTGAAGCTTTCTTT. Its protein product is CASSEAQGAVGEAFF.